This TCR beta chain is drawn from a study of OX40 agonist ivuxolimab in advanced cancers. Study at large: The dose-escalation group included hepatocellular carcinoma, melanoma, renal cell carcinoma and head and neck cancer. At 75% to 90% male, the cohort had a mean age of around 56 years, ranging from roughly 23 to 80.

Overall study findings and caveats: CD4+ and CD8+ blood T cells expanded clonally by week 6 at 0.1 to 3.0 mg/kg. Fewer expanded clones were found on average in CD4+ than in CD8+ T cells.

Germline-derived CDR1 and CDR2 are LGHNA and YSLEER. The V segment lost 4 bases and the J segment 2 bases; nucleotides outside the gene matches: 2. The CDR3 extends over 15 amino acids. Notes on this clone: The target antigen is unknown.

Assay used: immunoSEQ multiplex PCR; TCRdb lists only in-frame clones, some missing. Of approximately 48,000 clones in the sample, around nine tenths were seen once. The source of this sequence is an adult with an advanced solid tumor such as melanoma, head and neck, liver or kidney cancer. The material sequenced was CD4+ or CD8+ T cells sorted from blood, taken in a trial of the OX40 agonist ivuxolimab. This sequence joins TRBV4-3 and TRBJ1-3, with 10 bases matching TRBD1. CDR3 nucleotide sequence: TGCGCCAGCAGCCCTGGGACAGGGGCTGGAAACACCATATATTTT. Translation gives CASSPGTGAGNTIYF.